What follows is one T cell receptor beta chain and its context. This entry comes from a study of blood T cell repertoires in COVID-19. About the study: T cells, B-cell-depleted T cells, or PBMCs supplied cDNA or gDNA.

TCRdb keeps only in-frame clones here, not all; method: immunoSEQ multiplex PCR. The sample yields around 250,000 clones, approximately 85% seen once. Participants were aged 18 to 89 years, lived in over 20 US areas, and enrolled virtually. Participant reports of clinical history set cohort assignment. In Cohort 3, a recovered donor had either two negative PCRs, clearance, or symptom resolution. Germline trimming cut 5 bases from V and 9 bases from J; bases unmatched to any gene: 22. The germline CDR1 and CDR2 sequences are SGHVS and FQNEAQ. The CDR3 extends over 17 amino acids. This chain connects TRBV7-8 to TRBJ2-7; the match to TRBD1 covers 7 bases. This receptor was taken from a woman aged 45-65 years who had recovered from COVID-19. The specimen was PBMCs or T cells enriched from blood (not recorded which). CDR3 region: CASSRQLFRDRGRGQYF. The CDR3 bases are TGTGCCAGCAGCCGCCAACTCTTCCGGGACAGAGGTCGGGGGCAGTACTTC. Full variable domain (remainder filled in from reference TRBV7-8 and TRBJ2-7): GAGVSQSPRYKVAKRGQDVALRCDPISGHVSLFWYQQALGQGPEFLTYFQNEAQLDKSGLPSDRFFAERPEGSVSTLKIQRTQQEDSAVYLCASSRQLFRDRGRGQYFGPGTRLTVT.